These T cell receptor beta chains were read from a single sample in a study of cytomegalovirus exposure and HLA in healthy donors. TCRdb's copy holds only in-frame clones and misses some; the assay was immunoSEQ multiplex PCR. The sample lists some 170,000 clones, 65% to 85% seen once, with just under 3% in the top ten. Sequencing was carried out using PBMCs. The receptors shown here come from a woman aged 45-65 years in good health and CMV-seropositive. The CDR3 runs from the conserved cysteine through the conserved F or W. Fields, in order: clone size, V gene, D gene, J gene, CDR3 protein, CDR3 DNA. D genes are given only for firm matches. Clone size appears in some rows only: once, few, many, or a class for an expanded clone.

>once|TRBV30|TRBD1|TRBJ1-2
CAWSPGQPSYTF
TGTGCCTGGAGTCCGGGACAGCCGAGCTACACCTTC
>.|TRBV18|.|TRBJ2-1
CASSPSHTDNEQFF
TGTGCCAGCTCACCATCCCACACCGACAATGAGCAGTTCTTC
>.|TRBV2|.|TRBJ2-3
CASSVLADTQYF
TGTGCCAGCAGTGTGTTAGCAGATACGCAGTATTTT
>.|TRBV2|.|TRBJ1-1
CASIKGGTIEAFF
TGTGCCAGCATAAAGGGGGGGACGATTGAAGCTTTCTTT
>.|TRBV29-1|TRBD1|TRBJ2-3
CSVEGDRGFVDTQYF
TGCAGCGTTGAGGGGGACAGGGGGTTTGTAGATACGCAGTATTTT
>once|TRBV19|TRBD1|TRBJ2-1
CASSSTGVNEQFF
TGTGCCAGTAGTTCTACAGGGGTCAATGAGCAGTTCTTC
>once|TRBV13|TRBD2|TRBJ2-1
CASSLEGLVRYNEQFF
TGTGCCAGCAGCTTGGAGGGACTAGTAAGGTACAATGAGCAGTTCTTC
>.|TRBV7-9|TRBD1|TRBJ1-4
CASTTRRDRGLEKLFF
TGTGCCAGCACAACACGACGGGACAGGGGGTTAGAAAAACTGTTTTTT
>few|TRBV10-2|.|TRBJ2-7
CASSEIVGGRVGEQYF
TGCGCCAGCAGTGAGATAGTTGGCGGCAGGGTGGGAGAGCAGTACTTC
>few|TRBV6-1|.|TRBJ1-1
CASRLFVTEAFF
TGTGCCAGCAGGCTATTTGTCACTGAAGCTTTCTTT
>.|TRBV29-1|.|TRBJ2-7
CSATQGGLEQYF
TGCAGCGCGACCCAAGGAGGGCTCGAGCAGTACTTC
>.|TRBV25-1|.|TRBJ2-5
CASSEYRAGRLGETQYF
TGTGCCAGCAGTGAATATCGGGCGGGCAGGCTGGGAGAGACCCAGTACTTC
>.|TRBV5-5|.|TRBJ1-1
CASTPQVTYMNTEAFF
TGTGCCAGCACCCCCCAGGTTACCTACATGAACACTGAAGCTTTCTTT
>few|TRBV19|.|TRBJ2-2
CASSKSVNTGELFF
TGTGCCAGTAGTAAGTCAGTAAACACCGGGGAGCTGTTTTTT
>.|TRBV27|TRBD1|TRBJ2-7
CASSFQRGTGYHEQYF
TGTGCCAGCAGTTTTCAAAGGGGGACAGGGTACCACGAGCAGTACTTC
>.|TRBV7-9|.|TRBJ2-3
CASSLIQQSTDTQYF
TGTGCCAGCAGCTTAATACAGCAGAGCACAGATACGCAGTATTTT
>.|TRBV20-1|.|TRBJ1-2
CSAEPVYGYTF
TGCAGTGCTGAACCGGTATATGGCTACACCTTC
>.|TRBV10-3|TRBD2|TRBJ2-3
CAISEETSGTDTQYF
TGTGCCATCAGTGAAGAAACTAGCGGCACAGATACGCAGTATTTT
>once|TRBV5-4|.|TRBJ1-2
CASSLATDNLGYTF
TGTGCCAGCAGCTTGGCGACAGACAATCTTGGCTACACCTTC
>few|TRBV29-1|TRBD1|TRBJ2-5
CSVERTGETQYF
TGCAGCGTTGAAAGGACAGGGGAGACCCAGTACTTC
>few|TRBV5-1|TRBD1|TRBJ1-1
CASSLDRGGPEAFF
TGCGCCAGCAGCTTGGACAGGGGTGGACCTGAAGCTTTCTTT
>.|TRBV9|TRBD1|TRBJ1-1
CASSVGGQGVSAFF
TGTGCCAGCAGCGTAGGAGGACAGGGCGTCTCAGCTTTCTTT
>.|TRBV11-2|TRBD2|TRBJ2-1
CASSLEGLAAREQFF
TGTGCCAGCAGCTTAGAGGGACTAGCGGCTCGTGAGCAGTTCTTC
>once|TRBV5-1|.|TRBJ1-1
CASSSDRYTNTEAFF
TGCGCCAGCAGCTCGGACAGATACACGAACACTGAAGCTTTCTTT
>.|TRBV5-8|.|TRBJ1-2
CASNLGVRRGSYGYTF
TGTGCCAGCAATCTAGGGGTTCGCAGGGGAAGCTATGGCTACACCTTC
>.|TRBV6-1|.|TRBJ1-5
CASSEYRAGQPQHF
TGTGCCAGCAGTGAATACAGGGCAGGCCAGCCCCAGCATTTT
>.|TRBV5-6|TRBD1|TRBJ1-1
CASSWDRGSEAFF
TGTGCCAGCAGCTGGGACAGGGGGTCTGAAGCTTTCTTT
>once|TRBV5-1|.|TRBJ1-6
CASSLLENSPLHF
TGCGCCAGCAGCTTATTGGAGAATTCACCCCTCCACTTT
>.|TRBV7-9|.|TRBJ1-2
CASSLLGMGYTF
TGTGCCAGCAGCCTCCTCGGGATGGGCTACACCTTC
>.|TRBV5-1|TRBD1|TRBJ1-6
CASSSRGQGDSPLHF
TGCGCCAGCAGCTCCCGGGGACAGGGGGATTCACCCCTCCACTTT
>once|TRBV6-5|TRBD1|TRBJ2-4
CASRGTGGPIQYF
TGTGCCAGCAGGGGGACAGGAGGGCCTATTCAGTACTTC